What follows are 17 T cell receptor beta chains derived from one specimen sequenced in a study of T cell changes during pregnancy in multiple sclerosis. Assay used: immunoSEQ multiplex PCR; TCRdb lists only in-frame clones, some missing. The sample yields about 80,000 clones, around 91% seen once. The sequences come from peripheral blood, collected before pregnancy. All receptors come from a female donor with multiple sclerosis, enrolled in a pregnancy study.

The chain has TRBV18 and TRBJ1-3; 8 bases are a match to TRBD1. This CDR3 comprises 15 residues. The trim removed 5 bases at V and 4 bases at J, leaving 7 bases unmatched. Germline-derived CDR1 and CDR2 are KGHSH and LQKENI. The CDR3: CASSYGQGAGNTIYF. DNA of the CDR3: TGTGCCAGCTCATACGGACAGGGAGCAGGAAACACCATATATTTT.

The rearrangement uses TRBV15 and TRBJ1-4; D is uncertain. The CDR3 has 14 residues. CDR1 is LNHNV, CDR2 YYDKDF, per germline (reference sequence). Trimming stripped 5 bases from V and 4 bases from J, with 11 bases between. In DNA form, the CDR3 reads TGTGCCACCAGCGCACAGAATCTTAATGAAAAACTGTTTTTT. Translating it yields CATSAQNLNEKLFF.

The chain couples TRBV29-1 to TRBJ1-5; 7 nucleotides match TRBD1. Germline loops: CDR1 SQVTM, CDR2 ANQGSEA. There are 11 residues in the CDR3. V was clipped by 7 bases and J by 6 bases; unmatched bases: 3. The CDR3 bases are TGCAGCGCAGGGGGATCTCAGCCCCAGCATTTT. Translated, it gives CSAGGSQPQHF.

The CDR3 DNA reads TGTGCCAGCAGCTTAGATTACAATCAGCCCCAGCATTTT. Protein product: CASSLDYNQPQHF. V is TRBV11-2 and J is TRBJ1-5; D gene uncertain. The germline V gene encodes CDR1 SGHAT and CDR2 FQNNGV. Trimming pared 0 bases from V and 3 bases from J, leaving 3 bases between. The CDR3 loop spans 13 amino acids.

The chain's CDR3 is CASSLGLQETQYF. CDR3 coding DNA: TGTGCCAGCAGCTTAGGGCTCCAAGAGACCCAGTACTTC. The chain couples TRBV7-2 to TRBJ2-5; D is unresolved. The V end was cut by 1 base, the J end by 1 base, with 4 bases between. The CDR3 has 13 amino acids. Germline V CDR1 and CDR2: SGHTA, FQGNSA.

This clone was counted only a few times. This chain links TRBV2 with TRBJ1-1, with unresolved D. Trimming took off 3 bases at V and 7 bases at J, with 9 bases between the two ends. This CDR3 comprises 12 residues. Germline V CDR1 and CDR2: SNHLY, FYNNEI. The CDR3 loop reads CASSDTYGEAFF. As DNA, the CDR3 is TGTGCCAGCAGTGATACCTACGGTGAAGCTTTCTTT.

Here the CDR3 reads CASSFRRDSLVIYEQYF. Written as DNA, the CDR3 is TGCGCCAGCAGCTTTAGGCGGGACAGCCTCGTAATTTACGAGCAGTACTTC. This chain links TRBV5-1 with TRBJ2-7; TRBD1 might be the D (7 bases). V was shortened by 2 bases and J by 4 bases, with 22 bases between the two germline ends. CDR1 SGHRS and CDR2 YFSETQ come from the germline V gene. The CDR3 totals 17 residues.

This chain uses TRBV5-4 with TRBJ1-1; TRBD1 matches 9 bases. This CDR3 is built from 16 residues. Germline loops: CDR1 SGHNT, CDR2 YYREEE (reference sequence). Losses at the gene ends were 4 bases for V and 7 bases for J; bases not matched to a gene: 14. The CDR3 protein is CASSQLHGQGRGEAFF. CDR3 sequence (DNA): TGTGCCAGCAGCCAACTCCACGGACAGGGGAGAGGTGAAGCTTTCTTT. The full variable domain, rest sourced from reference TRBV5-4 and TRBJ1-1, is ETGVTQSPTHLIKTRGQQVTLRCSSQSGHNTVSWYQQALGQGPQFIFQYYREEENGRGNFPPRFSGLQFPNYSSELNVNALELDDSALYLCASSQLHGQGRGEAFFGQGTRLTVV.

The rearrangement links TRBV4-3 to TRBJ1-4; 9 positions agree with TRBD1. In germline, CDR1 is LGHNA, CDR2 YSLEER. CDR3 length equals 16 residues. V was pared by 0 bases and J by 6 bases, with 5 bases of the junction left unmatched. For the CDR3, the DNA is TGCGCCAGCAGCCAAGACAGCAGGACAGGGGATGAAAAACTGTTTTTT. Encoded protein: CASSQDSRTGDEKLFF.

The V and J genes are TRBV18 and TRBJ2-3, with 13 bases lining up with TRBD2. V dropped 2 bases and J dropped 2; count of bases not matched to a gene: 1. Germline CDR1 and CDR2: KGHSH and LQKENI. The CDR3 covers 16 residues. CDR3 sequence (DNA): TGTGCCAGCTCACCAGGGACTAGCGGGGTCACAGATACGCAGTATTTT. It codes for CASSPGTSGVTDTQYF.

The chain uses TRBV2 and TRBJ1-1; D is ambiguous. The CDR3 spans 14 residues. Germline lookup yields CDR1 SNHLY and CDR2 FYNNEI. Trimming shortened V by 5 bases and J by 4 bases, and 14 bases separated the two germline ends. This CDR3 is CASSRSSAGTEAFF. The CDR3 DNA reads TGTGCCAGCAGTCGGTCCTCAGCGGGCACTGAAGCTTTCTTT.

The chain is built from TRBV11-2 and TRBJ2-5, with TRBD1 as a possible D gene (5 bases). Trimming shortened V by 5 bases and J by 5 bases, and 12 bases separated the two germline ends. There are 13 residues in the CDR3. The V gene's germline CDR1 is SGHAT and CDR2 FQNNGV. The CDR3 nucleotides are TGTGCCAGCAGCCTCAGAAAGGGGGAGACCCAGTACTTC. Amino acid sequence: CASSLRKGETQYF. Drawing the rest from reference TRBV11-2 and TRBJ2-5, the complete variable domain is EAGVAQSPRYKIIEKRQSVAFWCNPISGHATLYWYQQILGQGPKLLIQFQNNGVVDDSQLPKDRFSAERLKGVDSTLKIQPAKLEDSAVYLCASSLRKGETQYFGPGTRLLVL.

The chain carries TRBV7-2 and TRBJ1-2, with TRBD1 matching over 7 bases. Trimming at V came to 3 bases and at J to 6 bases, leaving 4 bases not matched to a gene. The CDR3 has 13 amino acids. Germline-derived CDR1 and CDR2 are SGHTA and FQGNSA. The CDR3 loop reads CASSLDRTDGYTF. The CDR3 DNA follows: TGTGCCAGCAGCTTGGACAGGACGGATGGCTACACCTTC.

The rearrangement joins TRBV15 to TRBJ2-2; TRBD1 agrees at 8 bases. This CDR3 spans 16 amino acids. Trimming took 1 base from V and 1 from J; bases not matched to a gene: 2. Germline lookup yields CDR1 LNHNV and CDR2 YYDKDF (reference sequence). The CDR3, as DNA: TGTGCCACCAGCAGAGGAGGGACAGGGAACACCGGGGAGCTGTTTTTT. Amino acid sequence: CATSRGGTGNTGELFF. The full variable domain, completed using reference TRBV15 and TRBJ2-2, is DAMVIQNPRYQVTQFGKPVTLSCSQTLNHNVMYWYQQKSSQAPKLLFHYYDKDFNNEADTPDNFQSRRPNTSFCFLDIRSPGLGDTAMYLCATSRGGTGNTGELFFGEGSRLTVL.

The chain employs TRBV6-1 and TRBJ1-6; D not resolved. Germline lookup yields CDR1 MNHNS and CDR2 SASEGT. CDR3 length: 14 residues. Trimming pared 4 bases from V and 0 bases from J, leaving 4 bases between. The CDR3 sequence is CASSASSYNSPLHF. The CDR3 bases are TGTGCCAGCAGTGCTAGCTCCTATAATTCACCCCTCCACTTT.

This chain connects TRBV5-4 to TRBJ2-7; TRBD2 matches 11 bases. This CDR3 comprises 15 residues. Trimming removed 4 bases from V and 3 bases from J; junction bases left unmatched: 6. Germline V gives CDR1 SGHNT, CDR2 YYREEE (reference sequence). The CDR3 bases are TGTGCCAGCAGCACTGGGACTAGCGGATACTACGAGCAGTACTTC. Translating it yields CASSTGTSGYYEQYF. Combining the CDR3 with reference TRBV5-4 and TRBJ2-7 gives the whole variable domain ETGVTQSPTHLIKTRGQQVTLRCSSQSGHNTVSWYQQALGQGPQFIFQYYREEENGRGNFPPRFSGLQFPNYSSELNVNALELDDSALYLCASSTGTSGYYEQYFGPGTRLTVT.

This chain uses TRBV25-1 with TRBJ2-3, with D possibly matching TRBD1 (6 bases). Trimming cost V 6 bases and J 6 bases, with 7 bases left between them. Germline V gene data show CDR1 as MGHDK and CDR2 as SYGVNS. This CDR3 comprises 11 residues. In DNA, the CDR3 is TGTGCCAGCAGCACAGGGGATACGCAGTATTTT. Its protein product is CASSTGDTQYF.